The clone carrying this TCR beta chain was detected once. This specimen belongs to a study of OX40 agonist ivuxolimab in advanced cancers. Study at large: Three partial responders included one hepatocellular carcinoma patient and two cutaneous melanoma patients.

Profiled with immunoSEQ multiplex PCR; TCRdb holds only in-frame clones, not every one. The sample lists about 42,000 clones; more than 80% were seen once. The source of this sequence is an adult with an advanced solid tumor such as melanoma, head and neck, liver or kidney cancer. Sequenced here: CD4+ or CD8+ T cells sorted from blood, sampled in a trial of the OX40 agonist ivuxolimab.

CDR3 loop: CASMSRGTGELFF. The CDR3 DNA reads TGTGCCAGCATGTCCAGGGGCACCGGGGAGCTGTTTTTT. The chain links TRBV27 to TRBJ2-2; D perhaps matches TRBD1 (6 bases). CDR1 MNHEY and CDR2 SMNVEV come from the germline V gene (reference sequence). V was shortened by 7 bases and J by 4 bases, with 10 bases between the two germline ends. The CDR3 is made up of 13 amino acids.